The clone carrying this T cell receptor beta chain has ten or more counts. Unique molecular identifiers were incorporated during preparation of the TCRbeta library. TCRdb analysed the PCR reads with MiXCR anew, one entry per CDR3 protein. The sample consists of some 600,000 distinct CDR3 sequences, around a sixth of them appearing once. This sample stems from a study of T-cell reconstitution after alpha-beta-depleted transplantation in children. This specimen was PBMCs from the stem cell graft donor, taken from the stem cell graft. The clonotype was recovered from a human donor who donated a stem cell graft to a child with acute myeloid leukemia.

The CDR3 DNA reads as TGCAGCGTCATCCATTCTCTCTCTGGAAACACCATATATTTT. Amino acids: CSVIHSLSGNTIYF. The rearrangement links TRBV29-1 to TRBJ1-3; no clear D gene. Germline CDR1 reads SQVTM; CDR2 reads ANQGSEA. The CDR3 is made up of 14 amino acids. Trimming took 6 bases from V and 0 from J, leaving 12 bases between them.